This TCR beta chain was sequenced in a study of OX40 agonist ivuxolimab in advanced cancers. Study background: It was permissible to have had prior anti-PD-1, anti-PD-L1 or anti-CTLA-4 therapy, and over 35% had some. Three dose-escalation patients had partial responses: one with hepatocellular carcinoma and two with cutaneous melanoma.

Data came from immunoSEQ multiplex PCR; TCRdb stores just in-frame clones and leaves some out. There are around 62,000 clones in the sample; about nine tenths occur only once, and 0.38% lies in the top ten. The V gene lost 3 bases and the J gene lost 6 bases, with 17 bases spanning the gap. The germline CDR1 and CDR2 sequences are MNHEY and SVGAGI. The CDR3 totals 16 residues. The sequence derives from an adult with an advanced solid tumor such as melanoma, head and neck, liver or kidney cancer. The material sequenced was CD4+ or CD8+ T cells sorted from blood, taken in a trial of the OX40 agonist ivuxolimab. The genes are TRBV6-5 and TRBJ2-2, with D possibly TRBD1 on 6 matching bases. Here the CDR3 reads CASSYSAGALAGELFF. CDR3 in DNA: TGTGCCAGCAGTTATTCCGCAGGGGCCCTAGCCGGGGAGCTGTTTTTT.